A selection of T cell receptor beta chains follows, all from one sample in a study of cytomegalovirus exposure and HLA in healthy donors. Generated by immunoSEQ multiplex PCR, the TCRdb table keeps only in-frame clones and is missing some. The sample contains 150,000 to 200,000 clones, about 80% of which appear only once. The sequenced material came from PBMCs. The source is a woman aged 40 to 55 in good health and CMV-seronegative. The CDR3 runs from the conserved cysteine through the conserved F or W. Each record gives: D gene, J gene, CDR3 length, clone size, V gene, CDR3 protein, CDR3 DNA. A D gene is named only where the DNA matches it firmly. For some rows the clone size is stated as once, few or many, or as a class when expanded; others skip it.

TRBD2,TRBJ2-5,14,-,TRBV6-5,CASTPSGGAQTQYF,TGTGCCAGCACCCCTAGCGGGGGGGCCCAGACCCAGTACTTC
TRBD2,TRBJ2-2,16,-,TRBV7-2,CASSTPGLAAAGELFF,TGTGCCAGCAGTACCCCCGGACTAGCAGCTGCCGGGGAGCTGTTTTTT
-,TRBJ2-3,14,-,TRBV4-3,CASSQDRVGDTQYF,TGCGCCAGCAGCCAAGACAGGGTGGGAGATACGCAGTATTTT
TRBD1,TRBJ1-5,16,-,TRBV28,CASSKGTGYRNQPQHF,TGTGCCAGCAGCAAGGGGACAGGGTACCGCAATCAGCCCCAGCATTTT
-,TRBJ2-7,12,-,TRBV6-1,CASRTNSYEQYF,TGTGCCAGCAGGACTAACTCCTACGAGCAGTACTTC
-,TRBJ1-1,14,-,TRBV4-2,CASSQGGRNTEAFF,TGTGCCAGCAGCCAAGGAGGGAGGAACACTGAAGCTTTCTTT
TRBD1,TRBJ1-3,18,-,TRBV19,CASSLRPGTGISGNTIYF,TGTGCCAGTAGTCTTCGTCCCGGGACAGGGATCTCTGGAAACACCATATATTTT
-,TRBJ2-5,15,-,TRBV15,CATSRDLASRETQYF,TGTGCCACCAGCAGAGATCTGGCTAGCAGAGAGACCCAGTACTTC
-,TRBJ1-1,15,once,TRBV28,CASSSPQGVGTEAFF,TGTGCCAGCAGTTCGCCCCAGGGTGTTGGCACTGAAGCTTTCTTT
-,TRBJ2-7,15,-,TRBV5-1,CASSLVRAPGVRQYF,TGCGCCAGCAGCTTGGTTCGGGCCCCGGGAGTTCGGCAGTACTTC
-,TRBJ1-6,16,-,TRBV28,CASSVVDSLMGSPLHF,TGTGCCAGCAGTGTCGTCGACAGCCTAATGGGTTCACCCCTCCACTTT
-,TRBJ1-2,15,-,TRBV28,CASSSQGPRTYGYTF,TGTGCCAGCAGTTCACAGGGCCCCAGAACCTATGGCTACACCTTC
-,TRBJ2-1,16,-,TRBV19,CASSPHRVWGYNEQFF,TGTGCCAGTAGCCCGCACAGGGTGTGGGGTTACAATGAGCAGTTCTTC
TRBD2,TRBJ2-2,18,-,TRBV4-1,CASSQDRGRAFDTGELFF,TGCGCCAGCAGCCAAGATCGCGGGAGGGCCTTTGACACCGGGGAGCTGTTTTTT
TRBD1,TRBJ1-2,14,-,TRBV28,CASSFAGGAGGYTF,TGTGCCAGCAGTTTCGCAGGGGGCGCGGGAGGCTACACCTTC
-,TRBJ2-7,14,few,TRBV30,CAWSLDQEIGEQYF,TGTGCCTGGAGTTTGGATCAGGAAATCGGCGAGCAGTACTTC
-,TRBJ2-5,15,-,TRBV7-2,CASSLALQARETQYF,TGTGCCAGCAGCTTAGCGCTACAGGCAAGGGAGACCCAGTACTTC
-,TRBJ2-7,12,once,TRBV5-4,CASSFKGDEQYF,TGTGCCAGCAGCTTTAAGGGAGACGAGCAGTACTTC
-,TRBJ2-7,15,few,TRBV15,CATSRDRFGSYEQYF,TGTGCCACCAGCAGAGATCGCTTTGGGAGCTACGAGCAGTACTTC
-,TRBJ1-2,15,few,TRBV28,CASSLRDSSIYGYTF,TGTGCCAGCAGTTTAAGGGACTCTTCCATCTATGGCTACACCTTC
TRBD2,TRBJ2-7,14,-,TRBV5-4,CASSLGGRSGEQYF,TGTGCCAGCAGCTTGGGCGGGAGATCGGGAGAGCAGTACTTC
-,TRBJ2-2,14,-,TRBV5-1,CASSLTGNTGELFF,TGCGCCAGCAGCTTGACAGGCAACACCGGGGAGCTGTTTTTT
-,TRBJ2-2,14,-,TRBV6-1,CASRPGSRTGELFF,TGTGCCAGCCGCCCAGGGTCCCGCACCGGGGAGCTGTTTTTT
TRBD1,TRBJ2-1,15,-,TRBV4-1,CASSQLGQGRNEQFF,TGCGCCAGCAGCCAATTGGGACAGGGGAGGAATGAGCAGTTCTTC
-,TRBJ1-1,12,-,TRBV2,CASRHRITEAFF,TGTGCCAGCCGACACAGGATCACTGAAGCTTTCTTT
-,TRBJ1-5,14,-,TRBV19,CASNRESSNQPQHF,TGTGCCAGTAACCGGGAGTCTAGCAATCAGCCCCAGCATTTT
TRBD2,TRBJ2-3,18,-,TRBV7-6,CSSSLAGPGLPLLDTQYF,TGTTCCAGCAGCTTAGCAGGTCCGGGACTACCATTGTTAGATACGCAGTATTTT
TRBD1,TRBJ2-2,18,-,TRBV9,CASSRFPGQLSGTGELFF,TGTGCCAGCAGTAGATTCCCGGGACAGCTATCGGGGACCGGGGAGCTGTTTTTT
TRBD1,TRBJ2-3,15,-,TRBV30,CAWSPRDRGTDTQYF,TGTGCCTGGAGCCCTAGGGACAGGGGTACGGATACGCAGTATTTT
TRBD2,TRBJ2-1,15,-,TRBV7-8,CASSFWGGRLNEQFF,TGTGCCAGCAGCTTTTGGGGCGGGAGGTTGAATGAGCAGTTCTTC
-,TRBJ2-7,15,-,TRBV21-1,CASSPWTSGSWEQYF,TGTGCCAGCAGCCCATGGACTAGCGGGAGTTGGGAGCAGTACTTC
TRBD1,TRBJ2-7,15,-,TRBV6-5,CASSYRDSDAYEQYF,TGTGCCAGCAGTTACCGGGACAGTGATGCTTACGAGCAGTACTTC
TRBD1,TRBJ1-4,14,-,TRBV27,CASSPDRGSEKLFF,TGTGCCAGCAGTCCCGACAGGGGTTCAGAAAAACTGTTTTTT
-,TRBJ2-3,13,once,TRBV4-2,CASSRAIEDKQYF,TGTGCCAGCAGCCGAGCTATCGAGGATAAGCAGTATTTT
-,TRBJ2-7,14,-,TRBV5-1,CASSLDSTVGEQYF,TGCGCCAGCAGCTTGGACTCAACGGTCGGCGAGCAGTACTTC
TRBD2,TRBJ2-3,18,-,TRBV4-3,CASSQAPSGRGGPDTQYF,TGCGCCAGCAGCCAAGCCCCTAGCGGGAGAGGGGGGCCAGATACGCAGTATTTT
-,TRBJ2-7,13,once,TRBV11-1,CASSFDSAYEQYF,TGTGCCAGCAGCTTTGACAGTGCCTACGAGCAGTACTTC
-,TRBJ1-5,16,few,TRBV5-8,CASSLAFDSYDQPQHF,TGTGCCAGCAGCTTGGCTTTTGACAGCTACGATCAGCCCCAGCATTTT
-,TRBJ2-1,16,once,TRBV10-3,CAISESVGRTYNEQFF,TGTGCCATCAGTGAGTCGGTGGGGCGTACTTACAATGAGCAGTTCTTC
-,TRBJ1-3,16,-,TRBV4-1,CASSQPGRRSGNTIYF,TGCGCCAGCAGCCAACCAGGGCGAAGGTCTGGAAACACCATATATTTT
-,TRBJ2-1,15,-,TRBV7-2,CASSRLIGGSYEQFF,TGTGCCAGCAGCCGACTCATCGGGGGTTCCTATGAGCAGTTCTTC
-,TRBJ2-7,13,few,TRBV27,CASSLGASYEQYF,TGTGCCAGCAGTTTGGGGGCGAGCTACGAGCAGTACTTC
TRBD1,TRBJ2-7,14,-,TRBV28,CASKLTGGKHEQYF,TGTGCCAGCAAGCTGACAGGGGGCAAACACGAGCAGTACTTC
-,TRBJ2-7,12,-,TRBV7-9,CASSPTGYEQYF,TGTGCCAGCAGCCCAACAGGGTACGAGCAGTACTTC
-,TRBJ2-1,12,-,TRBV29-1,CSVRFGSHEQFF,TGCAGCGTTCGGTTTGGTTCCCATGAGCAGTTCTTC
-,TRBJ1-4,15,few,TRBV7-2,CASSRTGTINEKLFF,TGTGCCAGCAGCCGTACAGGGACTATTAATGAAAAACTGTTTTTT
-,TRBJ2-7,15,-,TRBV4-3,CASSQEVLVSYEQYF,TGCGCCAGCAGCCAAGAGGTTCTAGTATCCTACGAGCAGTACTTC
TRBD2,TRBJ2-2,15,few,TRBV30,CAWWGAGGPGGELFF,TGTGCCTGGTGGGGTGCGGGGGGGCCCGGCGGGGAGCTGTTTTTT
TRBD1,TRBJ2-7,14,-,TRBV28,CASSHRTGAYEQYF,TGTGCCAGCAGTCACAGGACAGGAGCCTACGAGCAGTACTTC
-,TRBJ1-5,14,-,TRBV7-2,CASSLWGGGQPQHF,TGTGCCAGCAGCTTATGGGGAGGGGGTCAGCCCCAGCATTTT
-,TRBJ1-1,11,-,TRBV29-1,CSVSPGTEAFF,TGCAGCGTTTCTCCCGGCACTGAAGCTTTCTTT
-,TRBJ1-6,19,-,TRBV21-1,CASSKAEAGGVVYNSPLHF,TGTGCCAGCAGCAAAGCGGAGGCAGGGGGTGTTGTATATAATTCACCCCTCCACTTT
-,TRBJ1-5,16,-,TRBV19,CASSANSGAGNQPQHF,TGTGCCAGTAGTGCCAACTCAGGGGCGGGCAATCAGCCCCAGCATTTT
-,TRBJ1-5,15,-,TRBV19,CASSIGGADNQPQHF,TGTGCCAGTAGTATAGGGGGCGCGGACAATCAGCCCCAGCATTTT
TRBD1,TRBJ2-6,19,once,TRBV9,CASSVARQQGDTGANVLTF,TGTGCCAGCAGCGTAGCTCGGCAACAGGGGGATACTGGGGCCAACGTCCTGACTTTC